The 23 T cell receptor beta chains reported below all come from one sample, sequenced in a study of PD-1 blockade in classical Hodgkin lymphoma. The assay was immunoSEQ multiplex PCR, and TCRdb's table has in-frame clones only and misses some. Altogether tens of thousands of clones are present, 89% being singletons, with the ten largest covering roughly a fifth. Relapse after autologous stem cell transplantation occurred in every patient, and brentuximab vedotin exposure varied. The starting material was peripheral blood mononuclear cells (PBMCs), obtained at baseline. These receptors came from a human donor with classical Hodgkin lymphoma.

DNA for the CDR3: TGTGCCAGCAGTTTATTGACAGGGTTGAAAACTAATGAAAAACTGTTTTTT. Translation gives CASSLLTGLKTNEKLFF. The chain employs TRBV28 and TRBJ1-4; TRBD1 matches at 7 bases. V lost 1 base and J lost 1; bases outside the gene matches: 6. Germline lookup yields CDR1 MDHEN and CDR2 SYDVKM. The CDR3 covers 17 residues. Full variable domain (rest looked up from reference TRBV28 and TRBJ1-4): DVKVTQSSRYLVKRTGEKVFLECVQDMDHENMFWYRQDPGLGLRLIYFSYDVKMKEKGDIPEGYSVSREKKERFSLILESASTNQTSMYLCASSLLTGLKTNEKLFFGSGTQLSVL.

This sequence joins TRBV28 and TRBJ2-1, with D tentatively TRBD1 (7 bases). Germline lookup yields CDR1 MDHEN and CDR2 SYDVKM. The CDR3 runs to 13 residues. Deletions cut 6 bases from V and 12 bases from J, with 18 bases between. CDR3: CASSPTGWRGQFF. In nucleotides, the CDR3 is TGTGCCAGCAGCCCGACAGGGTGGCGGGGGCAGTTCTTC.

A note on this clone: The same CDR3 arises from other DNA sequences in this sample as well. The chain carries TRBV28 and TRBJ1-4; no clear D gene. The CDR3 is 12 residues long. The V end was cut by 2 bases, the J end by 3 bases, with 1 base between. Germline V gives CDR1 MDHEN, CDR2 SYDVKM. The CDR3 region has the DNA TGTGCCAGCAGTTTACCTAATGAAAAACTGTTTTTT. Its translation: CASSLPNEKLFF.

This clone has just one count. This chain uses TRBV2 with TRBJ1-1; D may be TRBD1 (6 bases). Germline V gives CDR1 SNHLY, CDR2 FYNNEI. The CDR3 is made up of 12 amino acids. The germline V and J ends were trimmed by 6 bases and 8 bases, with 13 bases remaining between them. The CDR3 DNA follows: TGTGCCAGCAGGGACTTAGACAGGGAAGCTTTCTTT. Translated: CASRDLDREAFF.

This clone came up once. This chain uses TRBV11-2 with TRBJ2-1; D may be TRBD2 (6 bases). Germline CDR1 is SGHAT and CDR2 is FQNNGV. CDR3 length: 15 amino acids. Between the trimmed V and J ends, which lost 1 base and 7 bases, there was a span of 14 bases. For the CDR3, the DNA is TGTGCCAGCAGCTTAGGGGCAGGAGGGAATAATGAGCAGTTCTTC. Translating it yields CASSLGAGGNNEQFF.

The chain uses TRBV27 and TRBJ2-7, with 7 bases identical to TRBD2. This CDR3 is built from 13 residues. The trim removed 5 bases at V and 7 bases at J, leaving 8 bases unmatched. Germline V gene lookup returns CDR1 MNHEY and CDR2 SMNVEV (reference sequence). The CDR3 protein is CASSPQPGGEQYF. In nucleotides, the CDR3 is TGTGCCAGCAGTCCACAGCCCGGGGGGGAGCAGTACTTC.

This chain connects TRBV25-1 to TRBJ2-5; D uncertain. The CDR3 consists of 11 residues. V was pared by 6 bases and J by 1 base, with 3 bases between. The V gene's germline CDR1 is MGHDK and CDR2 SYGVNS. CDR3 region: CASRTQETQYF. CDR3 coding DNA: TGTGCCAGCAGGACCCAAGAGACCCAGTACTTC.

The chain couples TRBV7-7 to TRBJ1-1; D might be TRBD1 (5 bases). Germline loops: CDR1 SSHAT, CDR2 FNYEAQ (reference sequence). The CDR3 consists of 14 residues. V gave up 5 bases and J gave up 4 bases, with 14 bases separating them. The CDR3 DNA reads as TGTGCCAGCAGCCCTCTGGGGGTTCCCACTGAAGCTTTCTTT. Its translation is CASSPLGVPTEAFF. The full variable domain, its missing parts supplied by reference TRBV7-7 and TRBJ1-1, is GAGVSQSPRYKVTKRGQDVTLRCDPISSHATLYWYQQALGQGPEFLTYFNYEAQPDKSGLPSDRFSAERPEGSISTLTIQRTEQRDSAMYRCASSPLGVPTEAFFGQGTRLTVV.

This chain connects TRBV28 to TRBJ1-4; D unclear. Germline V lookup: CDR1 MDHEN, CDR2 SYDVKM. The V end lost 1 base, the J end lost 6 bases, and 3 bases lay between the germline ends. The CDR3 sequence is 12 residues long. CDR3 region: CASSLLYEKLFF. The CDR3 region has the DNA TGTGCCAGCAGTTTATTGTATGAAAAACTGTTTTTT.

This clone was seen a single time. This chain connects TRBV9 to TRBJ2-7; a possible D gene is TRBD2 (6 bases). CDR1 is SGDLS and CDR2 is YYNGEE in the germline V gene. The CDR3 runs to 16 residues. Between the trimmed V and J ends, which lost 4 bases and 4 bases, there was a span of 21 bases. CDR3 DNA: TGTGCCAGCAGCCCCCACCCGGGGCGGGACCTTTACGAGCAGTACTTC. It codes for CASSPHPGRDLYEQYF.

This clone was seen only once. As DNA, the CDR3 is TGTGCCTCCCGTGAGACAGCTAACTATGGCTACACCTTC. The encoded protein is CASRETANYGYTF. The rearrangement uses TRBV30 and TRBJ1-2; D is possibly TRBD1 (5 bases). Trimming shortened V by 7 bases and J by 0 bases, and 12 bases separated the two germline ends. This CDR3 is built from 13 residues. Germline lookup yields CDR1 GTSNPN and CDR2 SVGIG (reference sequence).

The CDR3, as DNA: TGCGCCAGCAAATTCGGGATCACAGATACGCAGTATTTT. This translates into CASKFGITDTQYF. The chain employs TRBV5-1 and TRBJ2-3, with D possibly matching TRBD2 (5 bases). The V end lost 6 bases, the J end lost 2 bases, and 10 bases lay between the germline ends. The CDR3 runs 13 residues. Germline V gives CDR1 SGHRS, CDR2 YFSETQ.

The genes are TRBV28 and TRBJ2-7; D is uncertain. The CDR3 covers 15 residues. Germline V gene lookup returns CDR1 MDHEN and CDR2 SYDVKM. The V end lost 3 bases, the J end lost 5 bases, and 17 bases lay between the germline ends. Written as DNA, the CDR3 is TGTGCCAGCAGTTTTGGGCAGGTTGTGCGCGACGAGCAGTACTTC. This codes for CASSFGQVVRDEQYF.

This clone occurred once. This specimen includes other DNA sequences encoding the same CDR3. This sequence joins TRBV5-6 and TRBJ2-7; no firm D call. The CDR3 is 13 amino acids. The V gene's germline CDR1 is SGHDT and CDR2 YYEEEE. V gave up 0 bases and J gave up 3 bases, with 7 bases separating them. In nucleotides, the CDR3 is TGTGCCAGCAGCTTGGATACAGTCTACGAGCAGTACTTC. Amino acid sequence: CASSLDTVYEQYF.

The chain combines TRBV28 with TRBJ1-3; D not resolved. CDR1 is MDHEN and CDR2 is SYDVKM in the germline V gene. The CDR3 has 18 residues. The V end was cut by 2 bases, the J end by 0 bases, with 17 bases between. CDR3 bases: TGTGCCAGCAGTTTAGACCTTGGAAGTCCCATCTCTGGAAACACCATATATTTT. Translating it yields CASSLDLGSPISGNTIYF.

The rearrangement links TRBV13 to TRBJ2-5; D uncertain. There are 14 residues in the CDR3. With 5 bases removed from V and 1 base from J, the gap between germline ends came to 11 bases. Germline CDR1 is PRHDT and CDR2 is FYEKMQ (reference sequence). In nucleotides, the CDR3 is TGTGCCAGCAGCCCCCGGTCCTTCCAAGAGACCCAGTACTTC. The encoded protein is CASSPRSFQETQYF.

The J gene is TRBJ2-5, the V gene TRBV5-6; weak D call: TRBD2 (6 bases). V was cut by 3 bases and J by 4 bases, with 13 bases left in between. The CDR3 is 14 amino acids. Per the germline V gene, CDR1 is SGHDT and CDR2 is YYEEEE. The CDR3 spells CASSYPRGRETQYF. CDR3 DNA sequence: TGTGCCAGCAGCTACCCACGGGGGAGAGAGACCCAGTACTTC.

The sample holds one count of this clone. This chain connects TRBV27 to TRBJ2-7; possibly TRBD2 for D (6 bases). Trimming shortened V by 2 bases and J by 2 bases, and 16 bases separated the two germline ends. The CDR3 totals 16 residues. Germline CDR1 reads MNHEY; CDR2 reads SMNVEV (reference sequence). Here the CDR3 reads CASSLRKGGWTYEQYF. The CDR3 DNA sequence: TGTGCCAGCAGTTTACGTAAGGGAGGTTGGACCTACGAGCAGTACTTC.

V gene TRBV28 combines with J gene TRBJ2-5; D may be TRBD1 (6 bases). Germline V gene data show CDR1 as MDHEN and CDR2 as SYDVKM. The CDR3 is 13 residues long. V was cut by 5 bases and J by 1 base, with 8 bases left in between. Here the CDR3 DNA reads TGTGCCAGCAGTATAGGGGGCCAAGAGACCCAGTACTTC. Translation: CASSIGGQETQYF. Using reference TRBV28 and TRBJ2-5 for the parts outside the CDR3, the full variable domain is DVKVTQSSRYLVKRTGEKVFLECVQDMDHENMFWYRQDPGLGLRLIYFSYDVKMKEKGDIPEGYSVSREKKERFSLILESASTNQTSMYLCASSIGGQETQYFGPGTRLLVL.

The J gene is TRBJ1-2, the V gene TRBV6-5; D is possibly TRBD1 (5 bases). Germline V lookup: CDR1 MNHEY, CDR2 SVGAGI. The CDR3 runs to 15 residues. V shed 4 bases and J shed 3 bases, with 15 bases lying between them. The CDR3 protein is CASSSPTEGDYGYTF. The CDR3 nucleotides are TGTGCCAGCAGTTCCCCGACAGAAGGGGACTATGGCTACACCTTC.

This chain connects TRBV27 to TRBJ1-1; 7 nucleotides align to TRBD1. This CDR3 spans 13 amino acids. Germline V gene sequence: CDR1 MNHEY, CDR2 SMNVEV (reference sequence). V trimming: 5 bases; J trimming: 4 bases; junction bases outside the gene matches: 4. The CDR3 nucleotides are TGTGCCAGCAGTCCGGGGACAGCCACTGAAGCTTTCTTT. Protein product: CASSPGTATEAFF.

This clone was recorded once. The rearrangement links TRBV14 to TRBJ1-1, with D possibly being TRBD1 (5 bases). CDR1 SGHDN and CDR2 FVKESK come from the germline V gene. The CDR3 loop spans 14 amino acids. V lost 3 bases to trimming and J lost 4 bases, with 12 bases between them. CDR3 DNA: TGTGCCAGCAGCCAGATCCACGGGGGCACTGAAGCTTTCTTT. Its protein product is CASSQIHGGTEAFF.

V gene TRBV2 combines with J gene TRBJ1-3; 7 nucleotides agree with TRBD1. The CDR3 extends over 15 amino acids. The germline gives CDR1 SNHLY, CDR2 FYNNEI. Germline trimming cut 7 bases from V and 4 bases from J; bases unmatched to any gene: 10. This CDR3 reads CASTREGALGNTIYF. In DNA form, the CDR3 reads TGTGCCAGCACCCGAGAGGGGGCGTTAGGAAACACCATATATTTT.